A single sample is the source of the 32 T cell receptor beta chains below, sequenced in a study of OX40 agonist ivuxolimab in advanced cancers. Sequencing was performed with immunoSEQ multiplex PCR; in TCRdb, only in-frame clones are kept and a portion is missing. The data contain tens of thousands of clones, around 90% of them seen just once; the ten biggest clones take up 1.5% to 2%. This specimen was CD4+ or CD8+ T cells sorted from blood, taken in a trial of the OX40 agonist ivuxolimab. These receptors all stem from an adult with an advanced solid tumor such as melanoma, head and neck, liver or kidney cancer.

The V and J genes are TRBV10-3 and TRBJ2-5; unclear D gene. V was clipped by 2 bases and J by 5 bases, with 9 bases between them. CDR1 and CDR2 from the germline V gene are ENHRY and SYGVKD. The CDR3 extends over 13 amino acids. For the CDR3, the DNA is TGTGCCATCAGTGAGAGGAGTGGTGAGACCCAGTACTTC. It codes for CAISERSGETQYF.

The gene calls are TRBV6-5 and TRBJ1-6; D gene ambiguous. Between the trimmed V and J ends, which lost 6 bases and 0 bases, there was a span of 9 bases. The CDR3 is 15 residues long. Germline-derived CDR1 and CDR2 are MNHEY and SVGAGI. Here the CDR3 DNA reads TGTGCCAGCAGACCACAGAGCTCCTATAATTCACCCCTCCACTTT. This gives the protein CASRPQSSYNSPLHF.

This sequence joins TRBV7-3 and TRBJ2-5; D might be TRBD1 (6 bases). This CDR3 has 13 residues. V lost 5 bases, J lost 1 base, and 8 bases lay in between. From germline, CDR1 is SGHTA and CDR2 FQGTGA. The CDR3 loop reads CASSVGAQETQYF. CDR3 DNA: TGTGCCAGCAGCGTGGGGGCCCAAGAGACCCAGTACTTC.

This chain's CDR3 is CASSLGQGFNNEQFF. The CDR3 DNA sequence: TGCGCCAGCAGCTTGGGACAGGGTTTCAACAATGAGCAGTTCTTC. The chain recombines TRBV5-1 with TRBJ2-1; 7 bases agree with TRBD1. Trimming cost V 0 bases and J 5 bases; bases outside gene matches: 5. This CDR3 spans 15 amino acids. Germline V gene sequence: CDR1 SGHRS, CDR2 YFSETQ.

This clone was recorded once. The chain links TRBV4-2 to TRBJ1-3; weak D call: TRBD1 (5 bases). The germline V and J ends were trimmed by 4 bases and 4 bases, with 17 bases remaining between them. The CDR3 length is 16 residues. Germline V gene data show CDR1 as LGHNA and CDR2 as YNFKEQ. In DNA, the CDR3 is TGTGCCAGCAGCCCTTCTCGGGACTTCGAGGGAAACACCATATATTTT. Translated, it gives CASSPSRDFEGNTIYF.

The CDR3 sequence is CASSVGVGGGPETQYF. In DNA, the CDR3 is TGTGCCAGCAGCGTAGGTGTAGGCGGGGGGCCCGAGACCCAGTACTTC. The chain employs TRBV9 and TRBJ2-5; TRBD2 agrees at 8 bases. Germline-derived CDR1 and CDR2 are SGDLS and YYNGEE. V was pared by 0 bases and J by 5 bases, with 9 bases of the junction left unmatched. The length of the CDR3 is 16 residues.

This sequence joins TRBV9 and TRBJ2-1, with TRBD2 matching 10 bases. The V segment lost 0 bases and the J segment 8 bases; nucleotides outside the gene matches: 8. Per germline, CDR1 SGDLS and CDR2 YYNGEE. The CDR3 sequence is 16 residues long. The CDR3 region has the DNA TGTGCCAGCAGCGTAGGAACCGGGACTAGCGTCTATGAGCAGTTCTTC. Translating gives CASSVGTGTSVYEQFF.

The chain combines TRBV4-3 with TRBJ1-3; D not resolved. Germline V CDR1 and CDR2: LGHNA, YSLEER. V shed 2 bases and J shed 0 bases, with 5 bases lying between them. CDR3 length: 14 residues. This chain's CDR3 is CASSQTSSGNTIYF. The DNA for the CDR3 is TGCGCCAGCAGCCAAACATCCTCTGGAAACACCATATATTTT.

The CDR3 protein is CTSSQDRAGGEHNTEAFF. CDR3 nucleotides: TGCACCAGCAGCCAAGATAGGGCAGGGGGCGAACATAACACTGAAGCTTTCTTT. The V call is TRBV1, the J call TRBJ1-1; the table calls TRBD1, which could not be checked here. TRBV1 is noted as a pseudogene. The CDR3 has 18 residues.

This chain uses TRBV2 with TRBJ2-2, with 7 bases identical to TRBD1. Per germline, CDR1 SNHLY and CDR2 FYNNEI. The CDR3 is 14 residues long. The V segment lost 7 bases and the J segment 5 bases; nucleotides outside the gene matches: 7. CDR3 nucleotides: TGTGCCAGCATCTGGGACAGAGGGACCGGGGAGCTGTTTTTT. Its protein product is CASIWDRGTGELFF.

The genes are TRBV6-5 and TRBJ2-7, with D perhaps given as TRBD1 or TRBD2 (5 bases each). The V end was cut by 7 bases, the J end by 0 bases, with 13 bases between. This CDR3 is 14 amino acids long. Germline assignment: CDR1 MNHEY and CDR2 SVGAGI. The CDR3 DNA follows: TGTGCCAGCACCCTTGACGGGACCTCCTACGAGCAGTACTTC. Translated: CASTLDGTSYEQYF.

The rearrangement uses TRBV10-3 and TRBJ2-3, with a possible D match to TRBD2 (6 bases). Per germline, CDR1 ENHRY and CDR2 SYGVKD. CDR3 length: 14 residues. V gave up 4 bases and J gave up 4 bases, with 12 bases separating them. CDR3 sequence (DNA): TGTGCCATCAGTGCGCCGGGACTTTCAGATACGCAGTATTTT. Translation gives CAISAPGLSDTQYF.

The DNA for the CDR3 is TGTGCCAGCAGTTACGAAGGGGAAGGAGGTGAAAAACTGTTTTTT. Amino acids: CASSYEGEGGEKLFF. This rearrangement joins TRBV6-6 to TRBJ1-4; D perhaps matches TRBD1 (5 bases). The ends were cut back, 2 bases at V and 7 bases at J, with 14 bases in the middle. This CDR3 contains 15 residues. Germline CDR1 is MNHNY and CDR2 is SVGAGI (reference sequence).

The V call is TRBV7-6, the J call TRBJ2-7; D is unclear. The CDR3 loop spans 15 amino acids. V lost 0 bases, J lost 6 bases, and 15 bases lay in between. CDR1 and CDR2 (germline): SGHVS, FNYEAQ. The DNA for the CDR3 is TGTGCCAGCAGCTTAGCTGACATGGGGTATGGCGAGCAGTACTTC. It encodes CASSLADMGYGEQYF.

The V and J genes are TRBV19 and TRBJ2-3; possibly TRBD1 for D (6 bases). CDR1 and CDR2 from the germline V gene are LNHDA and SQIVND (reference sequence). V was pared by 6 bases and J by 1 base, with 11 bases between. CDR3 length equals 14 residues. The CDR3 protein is CASSPRQGTDTQYF. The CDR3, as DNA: TGTGCCAGTAGCCCCAGACAGGGCACAGATACGCAGTATTTT.

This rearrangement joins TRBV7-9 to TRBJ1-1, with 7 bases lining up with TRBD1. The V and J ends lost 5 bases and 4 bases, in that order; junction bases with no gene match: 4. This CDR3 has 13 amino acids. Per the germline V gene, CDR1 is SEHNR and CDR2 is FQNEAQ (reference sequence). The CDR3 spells CASSRDSPTEAFF. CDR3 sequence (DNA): TGTGCCAGCAGCCGGGACAGTCCCACTGAAGCTTTCTTT. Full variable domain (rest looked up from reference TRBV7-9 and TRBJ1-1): DTGVSQNPRHKITKRGQNVTFRCDPISEHNRLYWYRQTLGQGPEFLTYFQNEAQLEKSRLLSDRFSAERPKGSFSTLEIQRTEQGDSAMYLCASSRDSPTEAFFGQGTRLTVV.

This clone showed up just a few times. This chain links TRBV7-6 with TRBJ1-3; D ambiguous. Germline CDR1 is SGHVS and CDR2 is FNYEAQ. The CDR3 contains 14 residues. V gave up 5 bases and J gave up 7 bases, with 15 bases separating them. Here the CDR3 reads CASSLDITANTIYF. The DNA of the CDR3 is TGTGCCAGCAGCCTAGACATTACCGCGAACACCATATATTTT.

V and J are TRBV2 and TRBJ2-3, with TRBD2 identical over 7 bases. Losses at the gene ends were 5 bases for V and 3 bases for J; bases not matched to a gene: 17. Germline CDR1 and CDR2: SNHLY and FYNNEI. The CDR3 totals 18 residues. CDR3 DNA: TGTGCCAGCAGTTTCCTAAGAAAGGGCGGGAGACTTACAGATACGCAGTATTTT. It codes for CASSFLRKGGRLTDTQYF. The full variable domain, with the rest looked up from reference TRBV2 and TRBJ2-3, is EPEVTQTPSHQVTQMGQEVILRCVPISNHLYFYWYRQILGQKVEFLVSFYNNEISEKSEIFDDQFSVERPDGSNFTLKIRSTKLEDSAMYFCASSFLRKGGRLTDTQYFGPGTRLTVL.

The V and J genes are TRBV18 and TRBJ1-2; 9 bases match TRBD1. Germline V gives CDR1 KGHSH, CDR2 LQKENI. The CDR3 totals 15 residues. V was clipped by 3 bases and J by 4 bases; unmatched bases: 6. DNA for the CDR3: TGTGCCAGCTCACCGGGACAGGGATCGACCTATGGCTACACCTTC. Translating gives CASSPGQGSTYGYTF.

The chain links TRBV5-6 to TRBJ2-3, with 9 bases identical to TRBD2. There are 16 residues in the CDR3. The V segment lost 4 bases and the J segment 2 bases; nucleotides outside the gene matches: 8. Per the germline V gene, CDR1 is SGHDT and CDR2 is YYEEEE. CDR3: CASSPLAGGPTDTQYF. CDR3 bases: TGTGCCAGCAGCCCCCTGGCGGGAGGGCCCACAGATACGCAGTATTTT.

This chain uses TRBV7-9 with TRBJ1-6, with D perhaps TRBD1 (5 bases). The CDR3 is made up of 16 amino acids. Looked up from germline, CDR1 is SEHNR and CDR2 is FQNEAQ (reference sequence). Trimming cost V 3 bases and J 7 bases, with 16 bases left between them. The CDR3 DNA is TGTGCCAGCAGCTTTTTTAGATCCGGGGGAAATTCACCCCTCCACTTT. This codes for CASSFFRSGGNSPLHF.

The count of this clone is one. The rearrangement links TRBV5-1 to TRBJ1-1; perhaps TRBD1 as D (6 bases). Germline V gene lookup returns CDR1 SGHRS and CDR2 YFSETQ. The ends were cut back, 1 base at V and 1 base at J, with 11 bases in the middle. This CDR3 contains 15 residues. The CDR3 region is CASSLWQGTNTEAFF. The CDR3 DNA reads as TGCGCCAGCAGCTTGTGGCAGGGGACGAACACTGAAGCTTTCTTT.

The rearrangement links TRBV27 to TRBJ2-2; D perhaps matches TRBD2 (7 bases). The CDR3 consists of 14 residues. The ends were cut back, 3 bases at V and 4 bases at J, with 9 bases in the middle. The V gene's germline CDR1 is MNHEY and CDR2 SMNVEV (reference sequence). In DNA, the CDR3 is TGTGCCAGCAGTTTGGGGGGGGCCACCGGGGAGCTGTTTTTT. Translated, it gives CASSLGGATGELFF.

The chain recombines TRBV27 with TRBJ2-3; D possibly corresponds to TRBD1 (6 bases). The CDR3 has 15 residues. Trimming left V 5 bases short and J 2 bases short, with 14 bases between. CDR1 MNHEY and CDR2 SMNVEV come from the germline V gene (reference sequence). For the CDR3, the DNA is TGTGCCAGCAGTAGGGCCGGACAGACCACAGATACGCAGTATTTT. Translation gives CASSRAGQTTDTQYF.

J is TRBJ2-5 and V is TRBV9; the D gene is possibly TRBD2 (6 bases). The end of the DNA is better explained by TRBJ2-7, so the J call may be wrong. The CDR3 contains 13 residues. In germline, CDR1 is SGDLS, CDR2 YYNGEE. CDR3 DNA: TGTGCCAGCAGCCCGGGGGTCGGGAACGAGCAGTACTTC. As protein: CASSPGVGNEQYF.

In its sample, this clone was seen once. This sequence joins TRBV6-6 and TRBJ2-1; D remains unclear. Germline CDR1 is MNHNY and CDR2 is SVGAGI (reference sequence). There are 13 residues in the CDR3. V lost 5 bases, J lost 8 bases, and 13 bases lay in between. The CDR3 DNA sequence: TGTGCCAGCAGTCTCGACTGGCCTCATGAGCAGTTCTTC. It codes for CASSLDWPHEQFF.

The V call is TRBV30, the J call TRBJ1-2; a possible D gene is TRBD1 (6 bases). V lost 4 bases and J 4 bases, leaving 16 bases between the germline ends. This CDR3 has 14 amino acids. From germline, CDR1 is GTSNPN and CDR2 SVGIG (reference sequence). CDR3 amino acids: CAWTPFGGTYGYTF. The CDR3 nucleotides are TGTGCCTGGACCCCATTCGGGGGCACCTATGGCTACACCTTC.

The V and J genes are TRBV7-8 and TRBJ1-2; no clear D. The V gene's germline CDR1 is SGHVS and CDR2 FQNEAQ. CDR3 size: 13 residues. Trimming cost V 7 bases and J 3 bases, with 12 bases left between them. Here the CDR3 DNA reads TGTGCCAGCACCAATCGGGAGGACTATGGCTACACCTTC. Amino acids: CASTNREDYGYTF.

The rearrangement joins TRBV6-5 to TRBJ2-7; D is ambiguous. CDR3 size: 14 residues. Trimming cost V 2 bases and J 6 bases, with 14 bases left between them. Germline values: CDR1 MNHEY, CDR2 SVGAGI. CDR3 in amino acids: CASSYPPGEPEQYF. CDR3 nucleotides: TGTGCCAGCAGTTACCCACCAGGCGAGCCCGAGCAGTACTTC.

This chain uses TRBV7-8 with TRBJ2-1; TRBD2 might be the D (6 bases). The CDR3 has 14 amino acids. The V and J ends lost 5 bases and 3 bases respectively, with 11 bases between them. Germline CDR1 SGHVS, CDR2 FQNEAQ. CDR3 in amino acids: CASSLISGYNEQFF. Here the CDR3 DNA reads TGTGCCAGCAGCCTTATTAGCGGCTACAATGAGCAGTTCTTC.

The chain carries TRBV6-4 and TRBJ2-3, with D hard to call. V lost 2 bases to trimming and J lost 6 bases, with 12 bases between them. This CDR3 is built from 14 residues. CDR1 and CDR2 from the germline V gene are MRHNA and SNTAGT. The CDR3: CASSDPTVGDTQYF. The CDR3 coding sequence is TGTGCCAGCAGTGACCCTACAGTGGGGGATACGCAGTATTTT.

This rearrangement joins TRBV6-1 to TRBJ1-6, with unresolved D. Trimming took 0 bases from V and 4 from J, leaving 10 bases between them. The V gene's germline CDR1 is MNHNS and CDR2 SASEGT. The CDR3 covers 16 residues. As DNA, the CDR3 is TGTGCCAGCAGTGAAGCGTTTCCAGAGTATAATTCACCCCTCCACTTT. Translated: CASSEAFPEYNSPLHF.